Each of the 15 T cell receptor beta chains below was sequenced from the same sample in a study of blood T cell repertoires in COVID-19. Sequencing used immunoSEQ multiplex PCR; TCRdb keeps in-frame clones, though not all of them. The sample holds roughly 150,000 clones, 65% to 80% seen once. The specimen sequenced was PBMCs or T cells enriched from blood (not recorded which). Receptors were obtained from a woman in her 70s in a cohort exposed to, infected with or recovered from COVID-19 (not recorded which).

This clone appeared once. The chain has TRBV7-2 and TRBJ2-1, with 9 bases fitting TRBD2. V shed 3 bases, J shed 3 bases, and the junction held 3 bases outside the gene matches. Germline V gene data show CDR1 as SGHTA and CDR2 as FQGNSA. CDR3 size: 15 residues. CDR3 coding DNA: TGTGCCAGCAGCTTCTCTAGCGGGGACTACAATGAGCAGTTCTTC. Amino acid sequence: CASSFSSGDYNEQFF.

The genes are TRBV3-1 (or the pseudogene TRBV3-2) and TRBJ1-6; D is unresolved. Trimming stripped 0 bases from V and 8 bases from J, with 5 bases between. This CDR3 region has 13 residues. In germline, CDR1 is LGHDT, CDR2 YNNKEL (reference sequence). The CDR3, as DNA: TGTGCCAGCAGCCAAGACCCTTATTCACCCCTCCACTTT. It specifies CASSQDPYSPLHF.

The DNA of the CDR3 is TGTGCCAGTAGTATCAACCCAGGTCGGCAAGAGACCCAGTACTTC. It is translated as CASSINPGRQETQYF. V is TRBV19 and J is TRBJ2-5; the D is unclear. Germline-derived CDR1 and CDR2 are LNHDA and SQIVND (reference sequence). V lost 3 bases and J 2 bases, leaving 13 bases between the germline ends. This CDR3 spans 15 amino acids.

The chain is built from TRBV7-8 and TRBJ1-4; TRBD1 might be the D (6 bases). V was cut by 2 bases and J by 7 bases, with 20 bases left in between. The germline V gene has CDR1 SGHVS and CDR2 FQNEAQ. The CDR3 has 17 amino acids. CDR3 in amino acids: CASSLRSTGREGEKLFF. In DNA form, the CDR3 reads TGTGCCAGCAGCTTAAGGTCCACAGGGAGGGAAGGTGAAAAACTGTTTTTT. The entire variable domain, with the rest obtained from reference TRBV7-8 and TRBJ1-4, is as follows: GAGVSQSPRYKVAKRGQDVALRCDPISGHVSLFWYQQALGQGPEFLTYFQNEAQLDKSGLPSDRFFAERPEGSVSTLKIQRTQQEDSAVYLCASSLRSTGREGEKLFFGSGTQLSVL.

The chain carries TRBV6-1 and TRBJ2-5; D call uncertain. V shed 2 bases and J shed 2 bases, with 9 bases lying between them. The CDR3 loop spans 14 amino acids. CDR1 MNHNS and CDR2 SASEGT come from the germline V gene. The CDR3 reads CASSESRPQETQYF. The CDR3 nucleotides are TGTGCCAGCAGTGAATCCCGTCCGCAAGAGACCCAGTACTTC.

This chain joins TRBV3-1 (or the pseudogene TRBV3-2) and TRBJ2-7; 9 bases match TRBD2. CDR1 and CDR2 from the germline V gene are LGHDT and YNNKEL (reference sequence). There are 15 residues in the CDR3. V was pared by 2 bases and J by 6 bases, with 8 bases of the junction left unmatched. CDR3 nucleotide sequence: TGTGCCAGCAGCCAATGGTTAGCGGGAGAGTCCGAGCAGTACTTC. Protein product: CASSQWLAGESEQYF.

The chain joins TRBV30 to TRBJ2-7, with TRBD2 matching 11 bases. After removal of 4 bases from V and 9 bases from J, the junction contained 8 bases not matched to a gene. Germline V gene lookup returns CDR1 GTSNPN and CDR2 SVGIG (reference sequence). This CDR3 has 13 residues. The CDR3 sequence is CAWNPGLAVPQYF. The CDR3 nucleotides read TGTGCCTGGAATCCGGGACTAGCGGTTCCGCAGTACTTC.

This sequence joins TRBV28 and TRBJ1-4; no clear D. CDR3 length: 16 residues. Trimming pared 5 bases from V and 3 bases from J, leaving 16 bases between. The germline V gene has CDR1 MDHEN and CDR2 SYDVKM. CDR3 in DNA: TGTGCCAGCAGTCCACATTTCCGGGAAGCTAATGAAAAACTGTTTTTT. Its protein product is CASSPHFREANEKLFF. The full variable domain, its missing parts supplied by reference TRBV28 and TRBJ1-4, is DVKVTQSSRYLVKRTGEKVFLECVQDMDHENMFWYRQDPGLGLRLIYFSYDVKMKEKGDIPEGYSVSREKKERFSLILESASTNQTSMYLCASSPHFREANEKLFFGSGTQLSVL.

The gene calls are TRBV21-1 and TRBJ2-1; TRBD2 was called by the table and not checked on the DNA. TRBV21-1 is given as a pseudogene. The CDR3 has 18 residues. The CDR3: CASSKVFKTKFSVNEQFF. The CDR3 DNA sequence: TGTGCCAGCAGCAAAGTATTTAAGACTAAATTTTCGGTCAATGAGCAGTTCTTC.

The sample holds a few counts of this clone. CDR3: CASSLTQGQGAVSPLHF. CDR3 bases: TGTGCCAGCAGCCTGACCCAAGGACAGGGGGCCGTTTCACCCCTCCACTTT. The chain joins TRBV5-5 to TRBJ1-6; 11 bases are a match to TRBD1. The junction had 12 bases not matched to a gene; V was cut back by 4 bases and J by 9 bases. Germline assignment: CDR1 SGHKS and CDR2 YYEKEE (reference sequence). The CDR3 runs 17 residues.

In nucleotides, the CDR3 is TGTGCCAGTCAGGGGGGAGGAGCAACTAATGAAAAACTGTTTTTT. Translation gives CASQGGGATNEKLFF. The chain has TRBV27 and TRBJ1-4; TRBD1 matches 7 bases. Germline V gene sequence: CDR1 MNHEY, CDR2 SMNVEV (reference sequence). The V segment lost 9 bases and the J segment 0 bases; nucleotides outside the gene matches: 7. This CDR3 has 15 residues. The full variable domain, completed using reference TRBV27 and TRBJ1-4, is EAQVTQNPRYLITVTGKKLTVTCSQNMNHEYMSWYRQDPGLGLRQIYYSMNVEVTDKGDVPEGYKVSRKEKRNFPLILESPSPNQTSLYFCASQGGGATNEKLFFGSGTQLSVL.

The V and J genes are TRBV7-2 and TRBJ2-1; the D gene is possibly TRBD2 (6 bases). Trimming cost V 5 bases and J 6 bases, with 14 bases left between them. The V gene's germline CDR1 is SGHTA and CDR2 FQGNSA. The length of the CDR3 is 14 residues. CDR3 nucleotides: TGTGCCAGCAGCCTCGTCTCTAGCGCCAATGAGCAGTTCTTC. Protein: CASSLVSSANEQFF. The full variable domain, rest sourced from reference TRBV7-2 and TRBJ2-1, is GAGVSQSPSNKVTEKGKDVELRCDPISGHTALYWYRQSLGQGLEFLIYFQGNSAPDKSGLPSDRFSAERTGGSVSTLTIQRTQQEDSAVYLCASSLVSSANEQFFGPGTRLTVL.

This clone was picked up one time. V and J are TRBV7-9 and TRBJ1-1; weak D call: TRBD1 (5 bases). The CDR3 covers 14 residues. The V gene lost 4 bases and the J gene lost 3 bases, with 12 bases spanning the gap. In germline, CDR1 is SEHNR, CDR2 FQNEAQ (reference sequence). In DNA form, the CDR3 reads TGTGCCAGCAGCTCAAATTCAGGGTACACTGAAGCTTTCTTT. It is translated as CASSSNSGYTEAFF.

The chain joins TRBV3-1 (or the pseudogene TRBV3-2) to TRBJ2-1; TRBD2 might be the D (6 bases). V shed 3 bases and J shed 4 bases, with 13 bases lying between them. Germline V gene data show CDR1 as LGHDT and CDR2 as YNNKEL (reference sequence). The CDR3 is made up of 15 amino acids. The CDR3 DNA is TGTGCCAGCAGCCAGGCCGGGACTCCTTACAATGAGCAGTTCTTC. The encoded protein is CASSQAGTPYNEQFF.

The J gene is TRBJ1-5, the V gene TRBV6-6; 7 bases fit TRBD1. V was pared by 10 bases and J by 5 bases, with 11 bases of the junction left unmatched. This CDR3 contains 14 residues. CDR1 is MNHNY, CDR2 SVGAGI, per germline (reference sequence). The chain's CDR3 is CATVKDRVYQPQHF. The CDR3 DNA sequence: TGTGCCACCGTAAAAGACAGGGTTTATCAGCCCCAGCATTTT.